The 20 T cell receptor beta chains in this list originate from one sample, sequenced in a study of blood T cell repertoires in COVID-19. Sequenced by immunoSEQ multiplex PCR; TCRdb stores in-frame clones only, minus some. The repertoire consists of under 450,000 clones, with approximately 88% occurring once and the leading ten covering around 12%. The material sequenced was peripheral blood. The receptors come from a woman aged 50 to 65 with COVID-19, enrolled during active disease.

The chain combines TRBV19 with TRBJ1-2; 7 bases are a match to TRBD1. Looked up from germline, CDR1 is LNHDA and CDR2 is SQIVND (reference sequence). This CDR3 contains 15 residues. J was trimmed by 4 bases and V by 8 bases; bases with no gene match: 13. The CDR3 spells CASSPTRTGVYGYTF. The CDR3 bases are TGTGCCAGTTCCCCCACTAGGACAGGAGTCTATGGCTACACCTTC.

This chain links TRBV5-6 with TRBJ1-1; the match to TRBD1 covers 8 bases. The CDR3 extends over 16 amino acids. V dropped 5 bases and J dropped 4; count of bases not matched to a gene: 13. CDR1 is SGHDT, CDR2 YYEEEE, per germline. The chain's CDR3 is CASRAGQGGVGTEAFF. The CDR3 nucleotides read TGTGCCAGCAGAGCTGGACAGGGAGGGGTGGGCACTGAAGCTTTCTTT.

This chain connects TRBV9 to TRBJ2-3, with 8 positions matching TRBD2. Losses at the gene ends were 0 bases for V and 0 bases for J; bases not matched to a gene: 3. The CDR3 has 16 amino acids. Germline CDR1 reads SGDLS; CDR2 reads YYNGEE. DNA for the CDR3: TGTGCCAGCAGCGTAGCAATAGCGGGGAGCACAGATACGCAGTATTTT. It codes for CASSVAIAGSTDTQYF.

The CDR3 region is CASSQDQPGRGTQYF. DNA for the CDR3: TGCGCCAGCAGCCAAGATCAACCTGGAAGGGGGACCCAGTACTTC. V and J are TRBV4-1 and TRBJ2-5; weak D call: TRBD1 (5 bases). CDR1 and CDR2 from the germline V gene are MGHRA and YSYEKL. Trimming removed 0 bases from V and 7 bases from J, with 15 bases in between. This CDR3 contains 15 residues.

Written as DNA, the CDR3 is TGTGCCAGCAGTTTAGCCCGGCAGGGCAATTCACCCCTCCACTTT. Encoded protein: CASSLARQGNSPLHF. The chain links TRBV28 to TRBJ1-6; tentatively, D is TRBD1 (5 bases). The CDR3 consists of 15 residues. Trimming pared 2 bases from V and 7 bases from J, leaving 12 bases between. Germline CDR1 reads MDHEN; CDR2 reads SYDVKM.

This CDR3 is CATGIGELFF. The CDR3 DNA follows: TGCGCCACAGGGATCGGGGAGCTGTTTTTT. V gene TRBV4-1 combines with J gene TRBJ2-2, with a tentative D call TRBD1 (5 bases). The CDR3 has 10 amino acids. V was pared by 10 bases and J by 7 bases, with 7 bases between. The germline gives CDR1 MGHRA, CDR2 YSYEKL.

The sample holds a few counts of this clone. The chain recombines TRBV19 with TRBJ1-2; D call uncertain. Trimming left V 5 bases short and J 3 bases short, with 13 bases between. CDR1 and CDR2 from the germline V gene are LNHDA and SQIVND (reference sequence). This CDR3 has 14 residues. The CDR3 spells CASSLAMRDYGYTF. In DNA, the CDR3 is TGTGCCAGTAGTCTGGCCATGAGGGACTATGGCTACACCTTC.

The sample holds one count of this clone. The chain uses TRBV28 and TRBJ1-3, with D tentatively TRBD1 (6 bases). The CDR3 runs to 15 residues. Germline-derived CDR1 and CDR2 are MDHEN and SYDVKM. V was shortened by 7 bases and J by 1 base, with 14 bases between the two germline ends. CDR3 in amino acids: CASIVGGASGNTIYF. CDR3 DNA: TGTGCCAGCATAGTGGGGGGGGCTTCTGGAAACACCATATATTTT.

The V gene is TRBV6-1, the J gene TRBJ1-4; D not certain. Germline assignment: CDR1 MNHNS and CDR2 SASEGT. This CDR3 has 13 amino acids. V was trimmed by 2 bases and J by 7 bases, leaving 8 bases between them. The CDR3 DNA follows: TGTGCCAGCAGTGAACAGGCGAGTGAAAAACTGTTTTTT. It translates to CASSEQASEKLFF.

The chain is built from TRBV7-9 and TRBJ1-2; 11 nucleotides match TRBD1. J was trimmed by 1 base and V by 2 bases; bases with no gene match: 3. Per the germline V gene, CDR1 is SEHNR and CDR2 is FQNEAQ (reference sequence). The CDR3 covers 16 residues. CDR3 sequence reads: CASSLPGQGGNYGYTF. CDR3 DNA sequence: TGTGCCAGCAGCTTACCGGGACAGGGGGGTAACTATGGCTACACCTTC.

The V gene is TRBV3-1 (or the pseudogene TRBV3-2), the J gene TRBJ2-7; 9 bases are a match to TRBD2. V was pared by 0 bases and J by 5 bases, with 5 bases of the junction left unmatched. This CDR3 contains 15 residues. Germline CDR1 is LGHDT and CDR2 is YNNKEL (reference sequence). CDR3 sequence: CASSQDPSGANEQYF. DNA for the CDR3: TGTGCCAGCAGCCAAGATCCTAGCGGGGCCAACGAGCAGTACTTC.

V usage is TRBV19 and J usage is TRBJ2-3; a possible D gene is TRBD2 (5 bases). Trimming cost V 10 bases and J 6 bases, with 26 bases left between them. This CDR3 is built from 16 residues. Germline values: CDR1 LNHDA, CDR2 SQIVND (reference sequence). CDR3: CATSMKVLALSDTQYF. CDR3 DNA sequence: TGTGCCACTTCGATGAAGGTCCTAGCTTTGTCCGATACGCAGTATTTT.

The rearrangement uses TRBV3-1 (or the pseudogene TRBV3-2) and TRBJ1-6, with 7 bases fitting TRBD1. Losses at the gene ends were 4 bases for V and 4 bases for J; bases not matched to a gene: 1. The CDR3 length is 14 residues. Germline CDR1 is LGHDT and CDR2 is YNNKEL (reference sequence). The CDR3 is CASSPGQYNSPLHF. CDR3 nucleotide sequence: TGTGCCAGCAGCCCGGGACAGTATAATTCACCCCTCCACTTT.

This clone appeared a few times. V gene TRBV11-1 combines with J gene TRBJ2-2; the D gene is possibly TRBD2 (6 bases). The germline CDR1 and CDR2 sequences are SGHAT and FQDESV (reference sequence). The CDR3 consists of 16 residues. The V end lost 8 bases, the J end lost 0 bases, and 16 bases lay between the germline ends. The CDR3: CASAPRGRANTGELFF. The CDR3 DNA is TGTGCCAGCGCCCCGCGGGGCCGCGCGAACACCGGGGAGCTGTTTTTT.

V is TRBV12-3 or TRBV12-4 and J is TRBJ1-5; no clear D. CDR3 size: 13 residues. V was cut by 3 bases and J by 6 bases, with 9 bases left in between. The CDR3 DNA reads TGTGCCAGCAGTTTTTATCGGGGTCAGCCCCAGCATTTT. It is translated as CASSFYRGQPQHF.

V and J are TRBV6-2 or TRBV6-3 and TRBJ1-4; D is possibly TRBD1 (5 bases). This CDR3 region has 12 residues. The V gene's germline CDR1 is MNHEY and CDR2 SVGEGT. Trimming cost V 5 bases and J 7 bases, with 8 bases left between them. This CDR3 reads CASSPGGEKLFF. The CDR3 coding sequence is TGTGCCAGCAGTCCCGGGGGTGAAAAACTGTTTTTT.

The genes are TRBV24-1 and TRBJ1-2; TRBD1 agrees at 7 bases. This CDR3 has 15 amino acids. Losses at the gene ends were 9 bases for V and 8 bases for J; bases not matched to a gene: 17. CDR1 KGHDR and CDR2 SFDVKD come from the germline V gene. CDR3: CATVGPLEGAKGYTF. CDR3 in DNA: TGTGCCACCGTGGGGCCGTTGGAGGGGGCAAAGGGCTACACCTTC.

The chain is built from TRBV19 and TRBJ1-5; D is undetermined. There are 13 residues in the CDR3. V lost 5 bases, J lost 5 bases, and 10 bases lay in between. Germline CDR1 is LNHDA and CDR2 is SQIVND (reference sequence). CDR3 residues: CASSGQSDQPQHF. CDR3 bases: TGTGCCAGTAGTGGCCAGTCCGATCAGCCCCAGCATTTT.

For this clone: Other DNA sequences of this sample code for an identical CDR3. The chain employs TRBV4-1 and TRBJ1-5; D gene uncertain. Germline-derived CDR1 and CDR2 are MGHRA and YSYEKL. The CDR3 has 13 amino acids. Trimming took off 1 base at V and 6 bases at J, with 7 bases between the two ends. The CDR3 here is CASSQGGGQPQHF. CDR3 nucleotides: TGCGCCAGCAGCCAAGGTGGCGGTCAGCCCCAGCATTTT.

The CDR3 sequence: CAWGTPGPTNEKLFF. Here the CDR3 DNA reads TGTGCCTGGGGAACTCCAGGGCCAACTAATGAAAAACTGTTTTTT. V gene TRBV30 combines with J gene TRBJ1-4, with TRBD1 as a possible D gene (5 bases). CDR3 length equals 15 residues. Germline CDR1 reads GTSNPN; CDR2 reads SVGIG (reference sequence). V was cut by 5 bases and J by 0 bases, with 13 bases left in between.